This TCR beta chain was identified during a study of T cell changes during pregnancy in multiple sclerosis. Data came from immunoSEQ multiplex PCR; TCRdb stores just in-frame clones and leaves some out. The top ten hold roughly 1.4% of the sample, which has around 60,000 clones, roughly 90% seen once. The CDR3 is 14 amino acids. CDR1 is ENHRY, CDR2 SYGVKD, per germline. Trimming took 4 bases from V and 4 from J; bases not matched to a gene: 5. The TCR comes from a female donor with multiple sclerosis, enrolled in a pregnancy study. V gene TRBV10-3 combines with J gene TRBJ2-7; 9 positions agree with TRBD1. The sample in question was peripheral blood, obtained in the second trimester of pregnancy. DNA for the CDR3: TGTGCCATCAGTGCCGGGACAGGGCCATACGAGCAGTACTTC. Translating gives CAISAGTGPYEQYF.